This passage covers 31 T cell receptor beta chains from one sample sequenced in a study of shared clonotypes between healthy human individuals. Profiling relied on immunoSEQ multiplex PCR, and the TCRdb table lists in-frame clones only, not all of them. This table has over a million clones, around three quarters appearing once. Sequencing was performed on memory CD4+ T cells from PBMCs. Regarding subset: CD45RA-negative fraction. These receptors came from a man aged 18 to 35 in good health. Some clones in this sample may be carry-over from other donors' samples.

The rearrangement joins TRBV7-3 to TRBJ1-1, with 7 bases matching TRBD1. Germline V gene lookup returns CDR1 SGHTA and CDR2 FQGTGA. CDR3 length: 17 residues. Trimming at V came to 1 base and at J to 0 bases, leaving 8 bases not matched to a gene. CDR3 sequence (DNA): TGTGCCAGCAGCTTAATGGGCAGGGGGAGCATGAACACTGAAGCTTTCTTT. Its protein is CASSLMGRGSMNTEAFF.

This clone is categorized as medium-sized. The gene calls are TRBV5-1 and TRBJ1-4; D not certain. This CDR3 is 14 amino acids long. Per the germline V gene, CDR1 is SGHRS and CDR2 is YFSETQ. V lost 3 bases and J lost 0, with 6 bases in between. The CDR3 protein is CASSSQPTNEKLFF. The CDR3 DNA is TGCGCCAGCAGCTCCCAACCAACTAATGAAAAACTGTTTTTT.

This chain connects TRBV5-1 to TRBJ1-1; D not resolved. The CDR3 is 14 amino acids. The V gene lost 0 bases and the J gene lost 1 base, with 7 bases spanning the gap. The germline V gene encodes CDR1 SGHRS and CDR2 YFSETQ. CDR3 in DNA: TGCGCCAGCAGCTTGGGACAAAAGAACACTGAAGCTTTCTTT. Its translation: CASSLGQKNTEAFF.

The chain uses TRBV7-3 and TRBJ2-2; no reliable D call. CDR1 is SGHTA, CDR2 FQGTGA, per germline. V dropped 3 bases and J dropped 3 bases, with 8 bases sitting between them. The CDR3 has 14 amino acids. The CDR3 loop is CASSFGPDTGELFF. CDR3 DNA sequence: TGTGCCAGCAGCTTCGGACCGGACACCGGGGAGCTGTTTTTT. Supplemented by reference TRBV7-3 and TRBJ2-2, the full variable domain reads GAGVSQTPSNKVTEKGKYVELRCDPISGHTALYWYRQSLGQGPEFLIYFQGTGAADDSGLPNDRFFAVRPEGSVSTLKIQRTERGDSAVYLCASSFGPDTGELFFGEGSRLTVL.

The chain uses TRBV7-2 and TRBJ1-2, with TRBD1 as a possible D gene (5 bases). The V gene lost 5 bases and the J gene lost 7 bases, with 17 bases spanning the gap. The CDR3 length is 14 residues. Germline V CDR1 and CDR2: SGHTA, FQGNSA. The CDR3 sequence is CASSLTGTLAGYTF. In DNA form, the CDR3 reads TGTGCCAGCAGCCTTACCGGGACCCTGGCTGGCTACACCTTC.

Concerning this clone itself: The identical CDR3 is also encoded by other nucleotide sequences in the sample. The rearrangement uses TRBV2 and TRBJ1-1, with D hard to call. This CDR3 spans 13 amino acids. V was shortened by 4 bases and J by 4 bases, with 10 bases between the two germline ends. Germline CDR1 and CDR2: SNHLY and FYNNEI. CDR3 in amino acids: CASSVGESTEAFF. The CDR3 bases are TGTGCCAGCAGTGTTGGGGAGAGCACTGAAGCTTTCTTT.

This clone was seen a single time. The chain recombines TRBV7-8 with TRBJ2-7, with D perhaps matching TRBD2 (6 bases). CDR1 and CDR2 (germline): SGHVS, FQNEAQ. V was shortened by 2 bases and J by 3 bases, with 11 bases between the two germline ends. CDR3 length: 14 amino acids. CDR3 sequence: CASSLSGAIYEQYF. CDR3 coding DNA: TGTGCCAGCAGCTTATCGGGAGCCATCTACGAGCAGTACTTC. The whole variable domain, filled in from reference TRBV7-8 and TRBJ2-7, reads GAGVSQSPRYKVAKRGQDVALRCDPISGHVSLFWYQQALGQGPEFLTYFQNEAQLDKSGLPSDRFFAERPEGSVSTLKIQRTQQEDSAVYLCASSLSGAIYEQYFGPGTRLTVT.

This chain joins TRBV29-1 and TRBJ2-5, with no clear D. The CDR3 is 10 residues long. Germline V gene data show CDR1 as SQVTM and CDR2 as ANQGSEA. Trimming left V 5 bases short and J 4 bases short, with 5 bases between. CDR3 bases: TGCAGCGTTCGCATAGAGACCCAGTACTTC. Protein product: CSVRIETQYF.

This clone appeared a single time. The rearrangement uses TRBV7-9 and TRBJ2-3, with D perhaps TRBD1 or TRBD2 (5 bases each). From germline, CDR1 is SEHNR and CDR2 FQNEAQ (reference sequence). This CDR3 has 16 residues. V was clipped by 1 base and J by 2 bases, with 13 bases between them. CDR3 region: CASSLVGVGTTDTQYF. The CDR3 region has the DNA TGTGCCAGCAGCTTAGTTGGTGTAGGGACCACAGATACGCAGTATTTT.

V is TRBV19 and J is TRBJ2-2; the match to TRBD1 covers 10 bases. Germline trimming cut 4 bases from V and 5 bases from J; bases unmatched to any gene: 1. The CDR3 contains 14 residues. Germline-derived CDR1 and CDR2 are LNHDA and SQIVND (reference sequence). In nucleotides, the CDR3 is TGTGCCAGTAGTACGGACAGGGGGACCGGGGAGCTGTTTTTT. Amino acids: CASSTDRGTGELFF.

The rearrangement links TRBV6-5 to TRBJ1-1; D not resolved. The germline gives CDR1 MNHEY, CDR2 SVGAGI. This CDR3 region has 13 residues. Trimming cost V 5 bases and J 4 bases, with 11 bases left between them. The CDR3: CASSSLGFTEAFF. The CDR3 DNA is TGTGCCAGCAGTAGTTTGGGTTTCACTGAAGCTTTCTTT.

The chain uses TRBV30 and TRBJ1-3, with TRBD1 matching 9 bases. The CDR3 length is 15 residues. Trimming cost V 1 base and J 4 bases; bases outside gene matches: 5. The germline CDR1 and CDR2 sequences are GTSNPN and SVGIG (reference sequence). The CDR3 loop is CAWSANRGPGNTIYF. The CDR3 coding sequence is TGTGCCTGGAGTGCAAACAGGGGGCCAGGAAACACCATATATTTT.

The rearrangement uses TRBV28 and TRBJ1-5; D unresolved. The CDR3 covers 12 residues. Germline-derived CDR1 and CDR2 are MDHEN and SYDVKM. The V gene lost 6 bases and the J gene lost 3 bases, with 6 bases spanning the gap. The CDR3 DNA sequence: TGTGCCAGCAGGGTCCCCAATCAGCCCCAGCATTTT. Its protein is CASRVPNQPQHF.

Turning to this clone: This sample includes further DNA sequences coding for the same CDR3. The chain carries TRBV19 and TRBJ2-3, with 7 positions matching TRBD2. J lost 1 base, V lost 4 bases, and 5 bases had no gene match. Germline CDR1 LNHDA, CDR2 SQIVND (reference sequence). The CDR3 length is 15 residues. CDR3 in DNA: TGTGCCAGTAGTAAACCCACTAGCGGCACAGATACGCAGTATTTT. It encodes CASSKPTSGTDTQYF.

The sample holds one count of this clone. V usage is TRBV28 and J usage is TRBJ2-2; D call uncertain. V was clipped by 3 bases and J by 5 bases, with 7 bases between them. The CDR3 sequence is 13 residues long. The germline gives CDR1 MDHEN, CDR2 SYDVKM. CDR3 in amino acids: CASSFVGTGELFF. CDR3 sequence (DNA): TGTGCCAGCAGTTTTGTCGGGACCGGGGAGCTGTTTTTT.

The gene calls are TRBV7-2 and TRBJ2-7; D is unresolved. CDR1 and CDR2 from the germline V gene are SGHTA and FQGNSA. This CDR3 comprises 12 residues. The V gene lost 5 bases and the J gene lost 7 bases, with 12 bases spanning the gap. CDR3 in DNA: TGTGCCAGCAGCACCATCGTCCGGGAGCAGTACTTC. This codes for CASSTIVREQYF. Full variable domain (rest looked up from reference TRBV7-2 and TRBJ2-7): GAGVSQSPSNKVTEKGKDVELRCDPISGHTALYWYRQSLGQGLEFLIYFQGNSAPDKSGLPSDRFSAERTGGSVSTLTIQRTQQEDSAVYLCASSTIVREQYFGPGTRLTVT.

This sequence joins TRBV5-1 and TRBJ2-7; perhaps D is TRBD1 or TRBD2 (5 bases each). Germline values: CDR1 SGHRS, CDR2 YFSETQ. The CDR3 consists of 14 residues. The ends were cut back, 3 bases at V and 1 base at J, with 11 bases in the middle. The DNA of the CDR3 is TGCGCCAGCAGCTCCCTTGGGGGTTCCTACGAGCAGTACTTC. This translates into CASSSLGGSYEQYF.

The chain employs TRBV5-4 and TRBJ1-5; 8 bases map to TRBD1. The CDR3 consists of 14 residues. V was pared by 0 bases and J by 8 bases, with 4 bases of the junction left unmatched. Germline CDR1 reads SGHNT; CDR2 reads YYREEE (reference sequence). CDR3 sequence: CASSLDRGREPQHF. Written as DNA, the CDR3 is TGTGCCAGCAGCTTGGACAGGGGGAGGGAGCCCCAGCATTTT.

This rearrangement joins TRBV2 to TRBJ2-1; TRBD1 matches 8 bases. The CDR3 length is 14 residues. CDR1 is SNHLY, CDR2 FYNNEI, per germline. The V and J ends lost 6 bases and 8 bases, in that order; junction bases with no gene match: 9. In DNA, the CDR3 is TGTGCCAGCAGGAGGAACAGGGGGTGGGATGAGCAGTTCTTC. It encodes CASRRNRGWDEQFF. The variable domain in full, completed from reference TRBV2 and TRBJ2-1, reads EPEVTQTPSHQVTQMGQEVILRCVPISNHLYFYWYRQILGQKVEFLVSFYNNEISEKSEIFDDQFSVERPDGSNFTLKIRSTKLEDSAMYFCASRRNRGWDEQFFGPGTRLTVL.

This clone was observed a single time. This chain uses TRBV5-4 with TRBJ2-2; D is unresolved. There are 14 residues in the CDR3. Trimming shortened V by 5 bases and J by 1 base, and 9 bases separated the two germline ends. Germline lookup yields CDR1 SGHNT and CDR2 YYREEE (reference sequence). The CDR3 is CASSAPGNTGELFF. The DNA for the CDR3 is TGTGCCAGCAGTGCCCCAGGGAACACCGGGGAGCTGTTTTTT. Full variable domain (outside the CDR3, taken from reference TRBV5-4 and TRBJ2-2): ETGVTQSPTHLIKTRGQQVTLRCSSQSGHNTVSWYQQALGQGPQFIFQYYREEENGRGNFPPRFSGLQFPNYSSELNVNALELDDSALYLCASSAPGNTGELFFGEGSRLTVL.

This chain connects TRBV28 to TRBJ1-5, with 7 nucleotides matching TRBD1. The ends lost 3 bases at V and 3 bases at J; junction bases unmatched: 5. Germline CDR1 MDHEN, CDR2 SYDVKM. The CDR3 is 15 amino acids. The CDR3 DNA follows: TGTGCCAGCAGTTTGATCCAGGGGGTCAATCAGCCCCAGCATTTT. This encodes CASSLIQGVNQPQHF.

CDR3 loop: CASSYGQFPNYGYTF. CDR3 bases: TGTGCCAGCAGTTACGGGCAGTTCCCTAACTATGGCTACACCTTC. The chain joins TRBV6-5 to TRBJ1-2; D gene uncertain. In germline, CDR1 is MNHEY, CDR2 SVGAGI. Trimming cost V 2 bases and J 0 bases, with 10 bases left between them. The CDR3 has 15 residues.

This sequence joins TRBV28 and TRBJ1-2; D is undetermined. This CDR3 region has 16 residues. Per germline, CDR1 MDHEN and CDR2 SYDVKM. Trimming shortened V by 4 bases and J by 1 base, and 16 bases separated the two germline ends. Written as DNA, the CDR3 is TGTGCCAGCAGTTCGGCAGCTATCGGCCTTAACTATGGCTACACCTTC. It encodes CASSSAAIGLNYGYTF.

The chain couples TRBV5-4 to TRBJ1-4; tentatively, D is TRBD1 (6 bases). The V gene's germline CDR1 is SGHNT and CDR2 YYREEE (reference sequence). With 1 base removed from V and 8 bases from J, the gap between germline ends came to 21 bases. The CDR3 contains 17 residues. CDR3 coding DNA: TGTGCCAGCAGCTTGTCCGGGTCAGGGGCCCTGGGGGAAAAACTGTTTTTT. This codes for CASSLSGSGALGEKLFF.

The CDR3 DNA follows: TGTGCCAGCAGCTTTGAGGGGGCAAGACGCAATGAGCAGTTCTTC. It encodes CASSFEGARRNEQFF. The chain carries TRBV7-9 and TRBJ2-1; 7 bases are shared with TRBD1. Losses at the gene ends were 3 bases for V and 6 bases for J; bases not matched to a gene: 8. Germline loops: CDR1 SEHNR, CDR2 FQNEAQ (reference sequence). This CDR3 has 15 residues.

V and J are TRBV2 and TRBJ1-2, with 7 bases that match TRBD1. J lost 2 bases, V lost 9 bases, and 6 bases had no gene match. Germline V gene data show CDR1 as SNHLY and CDR2 as FYNNEI. The length of the CDR3 is 13 residues. The CDR3 DNA reads TGTGCCAGGAGACAGGGTCAAAACTATGGCTACACCTTC. Amino acid sequence: CARRQGQNYGYTF. Variable domain in full (rest from reference TRBV2 and TRBJ1-2): EPEVTQTPSHQVTQMGQEVILRCVPISNHLYFYWYRQILGQKVEFLVSFYNNEISEKSEIFDDQFSVERPDGSNFTLKIRSTKLEDSAMYFCARRQGQNYGYTFGSGTRLTVV.

The rearrangement uses TRBV19 and TRBJ1-1; D is possibly TRBD1 (6 bases). V was cut by 3 bases and J by 3 bases, with 11 bases left in between. The CDR3 is made up of 14 amino acids. Germline CDR1 and CDR2: LNHDA and SQIVND (reference sequence). The DNA of the CDR3 is TGTGCCAGTAGTATCTCGGGGGGCGACACTGAAGCTTTCTTT. It yields the protein CASSISGGDTEAFF. Full variable domain (remainder filled in from reference TRBV19 and TRBJ1-1): DGGITQSPKYLFRKEGQNVTLSCEQNLNHDAMYWYRQDPGQGLRLIYYSQIVNDFQKGDIAEGYSVSREKKESFPLTVTSAQKNPTAFYLCASSISGGDTEAFFGQGTRLTVV.

V usage is TRBV18 and J usage is TRBJ2-1; no clear D. Germline CDR1 reads KGHSH; CDR2 reads LQKENI. V gave up 5 bases and J gave up 7 bases, with 18 bases separating them. This CDR3 spans 15 amino acids. CDR3 DNA: TGTGCCAGCTCATTTACGGCCAGGTCTGGGAATGAGCAGTTCTTC. Translated: CASSFTARSGNEQFF.

The genes are TRBV6-5 and TRBJ2-2; 10 bases are a match to TRBD1. CDR3 length equals 15 residues. The V gene's germline CDR1 is MNHEY and CDR2 SVGAGI. The V segment lost 6 bases and the J segment 6 bases; nucleotides outside the gene matches: 7. The CDR3 loop is CASRGDRGFAGELFF. The CDR3 DNA follows: TGTGCCAGCAGGGGGGACAGGGGATTTGCCGGGGAGCTGTTTTTT.

V usage is TRBV7-7 and J usage is TRBJ2-7; TRBD2 is a possible D gene (5 bases). The CDR3 spans 19 residues. Trimming pared 4 bases from V and 3 bases from J, leaving 28 bases between. Germline V gene sequence: CDR1 SSHAT, CDR2 FNYEAQ (reference sequence). This CDR3 reads CASSSPDLVVGEGHYEQYF. CDR3 nucleotide sequence: TGTGCCAGCAGCTCCCCAGACTTAGTTGTCGGCGAGGGCCACTACGAGCAGTACTTC. The full variable domain, completed using reference TRBV7-7 and TRBJ2-7, is GAGVSQSPRYKVTKRGQDVTLRCDPISSHATLYWYQQALGQGPEFLTYFNYEAQPDKSGLPSDRFSAERPEGSISTLTIQRTEQRDSAMYRCASSSPDLVVGEGHYEQYFGPGTRLTVT.

V usage is TRBV18 and J usage is TRBJ2-3, with TRBD2 identical over 9 bases. This CDR3 is built from 16 residues. V trimming: 6 bases; J trimming: 4 bases; junction bases outside the gene matches: 11. The germline V gene has CDR1 KGHSH and CDR2 LQKENI. CDR3: CASSISRTSAADTQYF. CDR3 nucleotides: TGTGCCAGCTCCATCAGCAGGACTAGCGCGGCAGATACGCAGTATTTT.